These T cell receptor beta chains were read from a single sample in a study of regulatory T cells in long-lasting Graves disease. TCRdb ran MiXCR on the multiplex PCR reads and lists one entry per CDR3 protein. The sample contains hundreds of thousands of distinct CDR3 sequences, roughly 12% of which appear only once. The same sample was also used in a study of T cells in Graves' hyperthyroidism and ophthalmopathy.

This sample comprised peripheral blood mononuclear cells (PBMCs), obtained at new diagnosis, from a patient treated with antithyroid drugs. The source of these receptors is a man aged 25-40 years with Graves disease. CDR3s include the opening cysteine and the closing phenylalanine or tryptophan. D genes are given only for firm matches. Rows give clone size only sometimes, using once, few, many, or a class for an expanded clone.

CASSPTQLTGELSF TGTGCCAGCTCACCGACTCAGTTAACCGGGGAGCTGTCTTTT TRBV18 NA TRBJ2-2 NA
CASSPFGQVSYNEQFF TGTGCCAGCTCACCGTTTGGACAGGTCTCCTACAATGAGCAGTTCTTC TRBV18 few TRBJ2-1 TRBD1
CASTSNYEQYF TGTGCCAGCACTTCTAATTACGAGCAGTACTTC TRBV6-1 NA TRBJ2-7 NA
CASSLQPTNTEAFF TGTGCCAGCAGCTTACAACCGACGAACACTGAAGCTTTCTTT TRBV7-9 many TRBJ1-1 NA
CASSQEGASWTDTQYF TGCGCCAGCAGCCAAGAAGGAGCATCGTGGACAGATACGCAGTATTTT TRBV4-1 few TRBJ2-3 NA
CASSQDSMNTEAFF TGTGCCAGCAGCCAGGACAGCATGAACACTGAAGCTTTCTTT TRBV25-1 few TRBJ1-1 NA
CASRLGRTSGANVLTF TGCGCCAGCAGGCTGGGACGGACCTCTGGGGCCAACGTCCTGACTTTC TRBV10-2 few TRBJ2-6 NA
CASSVPTGVGNTIYF TGTGCCAGCAGTGTACCGACAGGGGTTGGAAACACCATATATTTT TRBV6-2/TRBV6-3 NA TRBJ1-3 TRBD1
CASSDGLAGVDTQYF TGTGCCAGCAGTGATGGACTAGCGGGAGTGGATACGCAGTATTTT TRBV6-1 many TRBJ2-3 TRBD2
CASSYGGSGEQYF TGCGCCAGCAGCTATGGCGGGAGCGGCGAGCAGTACTTC TRBV5-1 few TRBJ2-7 TRBD2
CASSQTGVSNQPQHF TGCGCCAGCAGCCAAACAGGGGTGAGCAATCAGCCCCAGCATTTT TRBV4-1 many TRBJ1-5 TRBD1
CASSSPGRGVRDTQYF TGTGCCAGCAGTTCCCCGGGCAGGGGGGTTCGAGATACGCAGTATTTT TRBV12-3/TRBV12-4 many TRBJ2-3 NA
CASSRGRGQPQHF TGCGCCAGCAGTCGGGGGCGGGGGCAGCCCCAGCATTTT TRBV5-1 few TRBJ1-5 NA
CASGGLADGTGELFF TGTGCCAGCGGAGGACTAGCGGATGGGACCGGGGAGCTGTTTTTT TRBV2 many TRBJ2-2 TRBD2
CSPSQRSHSGANVLTF TGCAGCCCCTCCCAGCGGTCCCACTCTGGGGCCAACGTCCTGACTTTC TRBV20-1 NA TRBJ2-6 NA
CASSLWGWEETQYF TGTGCCAGCAGCTTATGGGGGTGGGAAGAGACCCAGTACTTC TRBV11-2 NA TRBJ2-5 NA
CAISYDRVGANVLTF TGTGCCATCAGTTATGACAGGGTCGGGGCCAACGTCCTGACTTTC TRBV10-3 few TRBJ2-6 TRBD1